This TCR beta chain originates from a study of immune heterogeneity within non-small cell lung tumors. It was with 32 V and 13 J primers that multiplex PCR amplified TCR beta CDR3. One entry per CDR3 protein results from TCRdb running MiXCR on the multiplex PCR reads. The table includes roughly 11,000 distinct CDR3 sequences, roughly 30% detected once. Details on this clonotype: The CDR3 carries no conserved terminal phenylalanine or tryptophan, so it likely arises from a read error.

Per sample, roughly 570 ng of bulk tumor genomic DNA was the template used. Biopsies that were spaced far apart were taken, several per primary tumor, during surgery. Untreated, newly diagnosed non-small cell lung cancer patients underwent curative surgery. Trimming took off 0 bases at V and 9 bases at J, with 7 bases between the two ends. The CDR3 runs to 12 residues. CDR1 is SGDLS and CDR2 is YYNGEE in the germline V gene. The genes are TRBV9 and TRBJ2-1; D remains ambiguous. The sample comprised lung tumor tissue. The source of this sequence is a woman aged 50 to 60 with non-small cell lung cancer. CDR3 loop: CASSVDVGEQFL. The CDR3 nucleotides are TGTGCCAGCAGCGTAGATGTGGGTGAGCAGTTCCTC.